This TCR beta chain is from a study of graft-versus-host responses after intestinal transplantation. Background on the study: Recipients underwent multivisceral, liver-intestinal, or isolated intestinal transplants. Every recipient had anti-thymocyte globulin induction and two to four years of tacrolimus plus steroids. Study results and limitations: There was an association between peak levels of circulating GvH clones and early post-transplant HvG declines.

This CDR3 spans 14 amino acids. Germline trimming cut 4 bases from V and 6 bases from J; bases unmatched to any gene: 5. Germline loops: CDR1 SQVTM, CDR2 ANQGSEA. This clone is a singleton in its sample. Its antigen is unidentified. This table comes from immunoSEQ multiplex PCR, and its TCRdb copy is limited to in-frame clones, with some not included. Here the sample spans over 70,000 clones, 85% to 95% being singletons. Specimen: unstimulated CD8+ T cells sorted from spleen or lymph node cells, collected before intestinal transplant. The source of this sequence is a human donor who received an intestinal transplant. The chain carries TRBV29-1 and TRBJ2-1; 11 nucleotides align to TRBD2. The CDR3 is CSVGGTSGLNEQFF. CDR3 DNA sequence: TGCAGCGTTGGTGGGACTAGCGGACTCAATGAGCAGTTCTTC.